This is a list of T cell receptor beta chains from one sample in a study of cytomegalovirus exposure and HLA in healthy donors. Produced via immunoSEQ multiplex PCR; TCRdb's table is partial and in-frame only. This sample has approximately 170,000 clones, with about 85% found just once. What was sequenced was PBMCs. The receptor set was obtained from a boy younger than 10 in good health and CMV-seronegative. The CDR3 runs from the conserved cysteine through the conserved F or W. The D gene is left open where the match is weak. Some rows have no size entry. The others give once, few or many, or a class for an expanded clone.

v_gene,abundance,j_gene,d_gene,CDR3nt,CDR3aa
TRBV6-4,.,TRBJ2-3,.,TGTGCCAGCAGCCCCGGGAGTAGCACAGATACGCAGTATTTT,CASSPGSSTDTQYF
TRBV5-1,.,TRBJ2-4,.,TGCGCCAGCACCCGGGGGGCCAAAAACATTCAGTACTTC,CASTRGAKNIQYF
TRBV5-4,.,TRBJ1-1,.,TGTGCCAGCAGCTCTAACACTGAAGCTTTCTTT,CASSSNTEAFF
TRBV30,.,TRBJ1-4,TRBD1,TGTGCCTGGAGTTCCGGGACAGGGAATGAAAAACTGTTTTTT,CAWSSGTGNEKLFF
TRBV6-6,.,TRBJ2-7,TRBD1,TGTGCCAGCAGTTACTCCGGACAGGGAACCCACGAGCAGTACTTC,CASSYSGQGTHEQYF
TRBV6-1,.,TRBJ2-7,TRBD1,TGTGCCAGCAGTGGTAAACCGGGACAGGGGGCCTACGAGCAGTACTTC,CASSGKPGQGAYEQYF
TRBV11-2,.,TRBJ1-2,.,TGTGCCAGCAGCTTACAACAGGAGACTGTCTACACCTTC,CASSLQQETVYTF
TRBV7-9,.,TRBJ1-1,TRBD1,TGTGCCAGCAGCGCTAGACAGGGCGAAGCTTTCTTT,CASSARQGEAFF
TRBV7-2,.,TRBJ2-1,TRBD1,TGTGCCAGCACCACGACAGGGTCACAGTTCTTC,CASTTTGSQFF
TRBV6-1,.,TRBJ2-7,TRBD1,TGTGCCAGCAAATCCCCAGGGGGCCACGAGCAGTACTTC,CASKSPGGHEQYF
TRBV21-1,.,TRBJ1-3,.,TGTGCCAGCAGCGGGCGGGGTTTGTCCGCCTCTGGAAACACCATATATTTT,CASSGRGLSASGNTIYF
TRBV27,.,TRBJ2-1,.,TGTGCCAGCAGTTTATTAGCAGGGAACAATAAGCAGTTCTTC,CASSLLAGNNKQFF
TRBV9,.,TRBJ2-7,.,TGTGCCAGCAGCGTAAGGGGGTTACAGGGCGGGCGAGACGAGCAGTACTTC,CASSVRGLQGGRDEQYF
TRBV28,.,TRBJ1-3,.,TGTGCCAGCAGTACCGGCGGGGGTGGAAACACCATATATTTT,CASSTGGGGNTIYF
TRBV5-5,.,TRBJ1-2,TRBD1,TGTGCCAGCAGCATCGAGTGGACAGGGTCAGACTATGGCTACACCTTC,CASSIEWTGSDYGYTF
TRBV7-9,.,TRBJ2-5,TRBD2,TGTTCCGCCAGGCGGGGGGGGGAGACCCAGTACTTC,CSARRGGETQYF
TRBV6-1,.,TRBJ1-4,TRBD1,TGTGCCAGCGGCTCCGGGACAGGGGGTGAAAAACTGTTTTTT,CASGSGTGGEKLFF
TRBV25-1,.,TRBJ1-5,.,TGTGCCAGCAGTGAAGGACAGTATAGCAATCAGCCCCAGCATTTT,CASSEGQYSNQPQHF
TRBV7-8,.,TRBJ2-7,.,TGTGCCAGCAGCTTAATGGGAGCCCCCTATCACGAGCAGTACTTC,CASSLMGAPYHEQYF
TRBV2,once,TRBJ1-4,TRBD1,TGTGCCAGGTTGGACAGGGAGAATGAAAAACTGTTTTTT,CARLDRENEKLFF
TRBV5-4,.,TRBJ2-2,TRBD2,TGTGCCAGCAGCTATGGACTAGCGAGGAACACCGGGGAGCTGTTTTTT,CASSYGLARNTGELFF
TRBV6-6,.,TRBJ1-2,.,TGTGCCAGCAGCCTAGAAAGGGTGGGAGCCGCCTATGGCTACACCTTC,CASSLERVGAAYGYTF
TRBV6-1,.,TRBJ1-2,.,TGTGCCAGCAGTGAAAGGGGATCCAGGAAAATCTATGGCTACACCTTC,CASSERGSRKIYGYTF
TRBV5-6,.,TRBJ2-1,.,TGTGCCAGCAGCTCGGGACTCAGCTCCTACAATGAGCAGTTCTTC,CASSSGLSSYNEQFF
TRBV5-1,.,TRBJ2-1,TRBD2,TGCGCCAGCAGCTTGGAACTAGCGGGGGGCAATGAGCAGTTCTTC,CASSLELAGGNEQFF
TRBV21-1,few,TRBJ2-1,.,TGTGCCAGCAGCAAAGAGGGGGAACAGGCTCCCAATGAGCAGTTCTTC,CASSKEGEQAPNEQFF
TRBV9,.,TRBJ2-1,.,TGTGCCAGCAGCGTAGGGGCTCCTTCCAATGAGCAGTTCTTC,CASSVGAPSNEQFF
TRBV4-1,.,TRBJ2-4,TRBD2,TGCGCCAGCAGCCAAGGCCTAGCGGAGCTAGCCAAAAACATTCAGTACTTC,CASSQGLAELAKNIQYF
TRBV5-6,.,TRBJ1-2,.,TGTGCCAGCAGCTTGCTCTATCCCTCTAACTATGGCTACACCTTC,CASSLLYPSNYGYTF
TRBV19,.,TRBJ1-1,.,TGTGCCAGTACTGACAGTGCGAACACTGAAGCTTTCTTT,CASTDSANTEAFF
TRBV5-5,.,TRBJ2-3,TRBD2,TGTGCCAGCAGCCGGTCTAGCGGGGGGGACGTAGATACGCAGTATTTT,CASSRSSGGDVDTQYF
TRBV5-1,.,TRBJ2-3,.,TGCGCCAGCAGGCCTAGCCCAGTCCTTAGCACAGATACGCAGTATTTT,CASRPSPVLSTDTQYF
TRBV29-1,.,TRBJ2-5,TRBD2,TGCAGCGTTGAAAGTAGCGGGGGCGGAGAGACCCAGTACTTC,CSVESSGGGETQYF
TRBV19,.,TRBJ2-5,TRBD1,TGTGCCACCTCCCAAGGGGACAGGGGCCACCAAGAGACCCAGTACTTC,CATSQGDRGHQETQYF
TRBV28,.,TRBJ2-3,.,TGTGCCAGCAGTTTTATAAACAGGGCCGATAAATTGGCGCAGTATTTT,CASSFINRADKLAQYF
TRBV5-1,.,TRBJ1-1,.,TGCGCCAGCAGCTCTGACAGTGAAGCTTTCTTT,CASSSDSEAFF
TRBV28,.,TRBJ2-1,TRBD2,TGTGCCAGCAGTCCAGGACTAGCGGGAGAAGTTGAGCAGTTCTTC,CASSPGLAGEVEQFF
TRBV6-1,.,TRBJ1-4,TRBD1,TGTGCCAGCAGTCCGACCCAGGGGGGTAATGAAAAACTGTTTTTT,CASSPTQGGNEKLFF
TRBV2,.,TRBJ2-3,TRBD2,TGTGCCAGCATCCCAGGACTAGCGGGCACAGATACGCAGTATTTT,CASIPGLAGTDTQYF
TRBV28,.,TRBJ1-5,TRBD1,TGTGCCAGCAGCTCCCCATACAGGGGATGGGGCAATCAGCCCCAGCATTTT,CASSSPYRGWGNQPQHF
TRBV13,.,TRBJ2-6,TRBD1,TGTGCCAGCAGCTCTTCCTCAGGGGGCGCCTTGGTTGACGTCCTGACTTTC,CASSSSSGGALVDVLTF
TRBV7-9,.,TRBJ1-1,TRBD1,TGTGCCAGCAGCCCGTGGACAGGGGGGAACACTGAAGCTTTCTTT,CASSPWTGGNTEAFF
TRBV10-3,.,TRBJ2-5,TRBD2,TGTGCCATCAGCGGGGGGAAAGAGACCCAGTACTTC,CAISGGKETQYF
TRBV5-4,.,TRBJ1-1,.,TGTGCCAGCAGCATGACGACAGGAAAAAACACTGAAGCTTTCTTT,CASSMTTGKNTEAFF
TRBV5-6,.,TRBJ1-5,.,TGTGCCAGCAGCTTGATTGGAGCGTGGCCCCAGCATTTT,CASSLIGAWPQHF
TRBV11-2,.,TRBJ1-1,.,TGTGCCAGCAGCTTAGGGACATTCGAAGCTTTCTTT,CASSLGTFEAFF
TRBV28,.,TRBJ1-1,.,TGTGCCAGCAGTTTAAGTGCAGGGCCAAGGGAAGCTTTCTTT,CASSLSAGPREAFF
TRBV13,.,TRBJ2-5,.,TGTGCCAGCAGCCGAGAAGACTACAGGGCAGAGACCCAGTACTTC,CASSREDYRAETQYF
TRBV15,.,TRBJ2-2,.,TGTGCCACCAGCAATCTGCAGGGCGCCGGGGAGCTGTTTTTT,CATSNLQGAGELFF
TRBV18,few,TRBJ1-3,.,TGTGCCAGCTCAATAAAACAGGGAAACACCATATATTTT,CASSIKQGNTIYF
TRBV4-2,.,TRBJ1-2,.,TGTGCCAGCAGCCAAGACCTGGGGGCGAGCTATGGCTACACCTTC,CASSQDLGASYGYTF
TRBV15,few,TRBJ1-1,TRBD1,TGTGCCACCAGCACCCAAACAGGGGTGGGCACTGAAGCTTTCTTT,CATSTQTGVGTEAFF